One sample yielded the 27 T cell receptor beta chains listed below, sequenced in a study of Ad26.COV2.S vaccination and SARS-CoV-2 variants. Treatment given: some 20 received Ad26.COV2.S at low or high dose, single or two shots; roughly 5 received placebo; per-sample allocation not given. The samples were gathered on day 63 after the first injection of vaccine or placebo. Sequenced by immunoSEQ multiplex PCR; TCRdb stores in-frame clones only, minus some. The table includes around 250,000 clones, 70% to 90% detected once. This specimen was peripheral blood, taken in a trial of Ad26.COV2.S vaccine versus placebo. All receptors derive from a person aged 18-65 years who received the Ad26.COV2.S COVID-19 vaccine or a placebo.

CDR3 nucleotide sequence: TGCGCCAGCAGTGAGTCGCCAGCGGGAGGGGTCTTCGGCGAGCAGTACTTC. Protein: CASSESPAGGVFGEQYF. V usage is TRBV10-1 and J usage is TRBJ2-7; 10 bases are shared with TRBD2. The CDR3 sequence is 17 residues long. Trimming at V came to 0 bases and at J to 6 bases, leaving 11 bases not matched to a gene. Per the germline V gene, CDR1 is WNHNN and CDR2 is SYGVQD (reference sequence).

V usage is TRBV5-1 and J usage is TRBJ1-2, with a possible D match to TRBD1 (6 bases). The CDR3 totals 16 residues. Germline values: CDR1 SGHRS, CDR2 YFSETQ. V was pared by 4 bases and J by 8 bases, with 24 bases between. The CDR3 DNA reads as TGCGCCAGCAGCCCCGGACAGCTCCCTCTATCAGGGGGCTACACCTTC. It is translated as CASSPGQLPLSGGYTF.

V is TRBV15 and J is TRBJ1-6; the match to TRBD1 covers 8 bases. CDR3 size: 19 residues. Germline trimming cut 3 bases from V and 1 base from J; bases unmatched to any gene: 11. Germline CDR1 is LNHNV and CDR2 is YYDKDF (reference sequence). CDR3 protein: CATSRVPGQVVSYNSPLHF. The CDR3 DNA reads TGTGCCACCAGCAGGGTCCCGGGACAGGTTGTGTCCTATAATTCACCCCTCCACTTT.

The rearrangement links TRBV7-3 to TRBJ1-3; D gene unclear. CDR1 and CDR2 (germline): SGHTA, FQGTGA. The CDR3 has 16 amino acids. V lost 4 bases and J lost 3, with 16 bases in between. DNA for the CDR3: TGTGCCAGCAGCTCCTTTAAGTACGTTGATGGAAACACCATATATTTT. Its protein product is CASSSFKYVDGNTIYF. The full variable domain, in which reference TRBV7-3 and TRBJ1-3 provide the parts outside the CDR3, is GAGVSQTPSNKVTEKGKYVELRCDPISGHTALYWYRQSLGQGPEFLIYFQGTGAADDSGLPNDRFFAVRPEGSVSTLKIQRTERGDSAVYLCASSSFKYVDGNTIYFGEGSWLTVV.

The rearrangement links TRBV6-6 to TRBJ1-2, with a tentative D call TRBD1 (5 bases). The CDR3 sequence is 13 residues long. CDR1 is MNHNY and CDR2 is SVGAGI in the germline V gene (reference sequence). Trimming took off 0 bases at V and 8 bases at J, with 10 bases between the two ends. CDR3: CASSYSGLEGYTF. CDR3 DNA: TGTGCCAGCAGTTACTCGGGGCTGGAAGGCTACACCTTC.

The rearrangement links TRBV10-3 to TRBJ1-2; D possibly corresponds to TRBD1 (5 bases). From germline, CDR1 is ENHRY and CDR2 SYGVKD. The CDR3 extends over 14 amino acids. Trimming pared 3 bases from V and 3 bases from J, leaving 11 bases between. The CDR3, as DNA: TGTGCCATCAGTGACCCAGGGTCCGACTATGGCTACACCTTC. Its translation: CAISDPGSDYGYTF.

This chain joins TRBV12-3 or TRBV12-4 and TRBJ1-1; weak D call: TRBD1 (5 bases). This CDR3 is 11 amino acids long. V was shortened by 9 bases and J by 3 bases, with 8 bases between the two germline ends. The CDR3 is CASSGDTEAFF. In nucleotides, the CDR3 is TGTGCCAGTTCGGGGGACACTGAAGCTTTCTTT.

The chain is built from TRBV12-3 or TRBV12-4 and TRBJ2-5; D is unclear. The CDR3 has 11 amino acids. The germline V and J ends were trimmed by 5 bases and 4 bases, with 5 bases remaining between them. CDR3 protein: CASSPLETQYF. CDR3 nucleotides: TGTGCCAGCAGTCCCTTAGAGACCCAGTACTTC.

The rearrangement joins TRBV18 to TRBJ1-2, with 7 bases matching TRBD1. J gave up 7 bases and V 3 bases, and 5 bases lay outside the gene matches. Germline loops: CDR1 KGHSH, CDR2 LQKENI. The CDR3 totals 13 residues. CDR3 coding DNA: TGTGCCAGCTCACCGGAGGGGGCTCGTGGCTACACCTTC. Amino acids: CASSPEGARGYTF. The variable domain in full, completed from reference TRBV18 and TRBJ1-2, reads NAGVMQNPRHLVRRRGQEARLRCSPMKGHSHVYWYRQLPEEGLKFMVYLQKENIIDESGMPKERFSAEFPKEGPSILRIQQVVRGDSAAYFCASSPEGARGYTFGSGTRLTVV.

This chain links TRBV7-9 with TRBJ2-7; 12 bases fit TRBD1. CDR1 is SEHNR, CDR2 FQNEAQ, per germline (reference sequence). Trimming removed 4 bases from V and 0 bases from J; junction bases left unmatched: 7. The CDR3 has 17 amino acids. DNA of the CDR3: TGTGCCAGCAGCTCAGGGACAGGGGGCCTTGACTCCTACGAGCAGTACTTC. This sequence encodes CASSSGTGGLDSYEQYF.

The chain links TRBV7-2 to TRBJ1-1; perhaps TRBD1 as D (5 bases). Germline V gene data show CDR1 as SGHTA and CDR2 as FQGNSA. V dropped 1 base and J dropped 0 bases, with 9 bases sitting between them. The CDR3 spans 15 residues. The DNA of the CDR3 is TGTGCCAGCAGCTTAGGGGGGGTCCTGAACACTGAAGCTTTCTTT. Translating it yields CASSLGGVLNTEAFF.

The V call is TRBV7-9, the J call TRBJ1-2; tentative D call: TRBD1 (5 bases). Germline CDR1 reads SEHNR; CDR2 reads FQNEAQ (reference sequence). Trimming took off 0 bases at V and 0 bases at J, with 11 bases between the two ends. This CDR3 has 16 amino acids. The CDR3 here is CASSLAAGPPNYGYTF. The CDR3 bases are TGTGCCAGCAGCTTAGCGGCGGGACCCCCTAACTATGGCTACACCTTC.

The rearrangement links TRBV2 to TRBJ1-2; perhaps TRBD1 as D (5 bases). The CDR3 loop spans 12 amino acids. CDR1 is SNHLY and CDR2 is FYNNEI in the germline V gene. V lost 6 bases and J 8 bases, leaving 13 bases between the germline ends. Here the CDR3 DNA reads TGTGCCAGCAGACCCCTTTGGGGCGGCTACACCTTC. This sequence encodes CASRPLWGGYTF.

This chain uses TRBV29-1 with TRBJ1-2; D may be TRBD1 (5 bases). Germline CDR1 and CDR2: SQVTM and ANQGSEA. This CDR3 is built from 17 residues. Trimming removed 2 bases from V and 1 base from J, with 20 bases in between. CDR3 residues: CSVEPWGGEPLNYGYTF. DNA for the CDR3: TGCAGCGTTGAACCGTGGGGCGGTGAACCACTTAACTATGGCTACACCTTC.

The chain has TRBV10-3 and TRBJ2-3, with 10 bases that match TRBD2. V dropped 3 bases and J dropped 2; count of bases not matched to a gene: 2. Germline V gene data show CDR1 as ENHRY and CDR2 as SYGVKD. The CDR3 is made up of 15 amino acids. CDR3: CAISDLAGDTDTQYF. CDR3 sequence (DNA): TGTGCCATCAGTGACCTAGCGGGGGACACAGATACGCAGTATTTT.

This rearrangement joins TRBV15 to TRBJ1-5, with D hard to call. The CDR3 spans 13 residues. Trimming left V 3 bases short and J 2 bases short, with 5 bases between. Germline V gene lookup returns CDR1 LNHNV and CDR2 YYDKDF (reference sequence). CDR3 in amino acids: CATSSGGNQPQHF. DNA of the CDR3: TGTGCCACCAGCAGTGGCGGCAATCAGCCCCAGCATTTT.

The J gene is TRBJ1-2, the V gene TRBV5-4; weak D call: TRBD1 (5 bases). There are 12 residues in the CDR3. V lost 3 bases and J 8 bases, leaving 11 bases between the germline ends. The germline CDR1 and CDR2 sequences are SGHNT and YYREEE (reference sequence). CDR3 nucleotides: TGTGCCAGCAGCTGGGACGGGGGGGGCTACACCTTC. This codes for CASSWDGGGYTF.

This chain links TRBV5-4 with TRBJ2-4; D is ambiguous. CDR1 is SGHNT and CDR2 is YYREEE in the germline V gene (reference sequence). The CDR3 loop spans 16 amino acids. Trimming left V 0 bases short and J 0 bases short, with 10 bases between. CDR3 bases: TGTGCCAGCAGCTTGGGATCAGTGGGAGCCAAAAACATTCAGTACTTC. Encoded protein: CASSLGSVGAKNIQYF.

This clone was observed once. The chain couples TRBV25-1 to TRBJ2-6; D remains ambiguous. Germline CDR1 MGHDK, CDR2 SYGVNS. The CDR3 has 15 residues. The V gene lost 5 bases and the J gene lost 0 bases, with 8 bases spanning the gap. CDR3 residues: CASSYASSGANVLTF. The CDR3 DNA sequence: TGTGCCAGCAGTTACGCCTCCTCTGGGGCCAACGTCCTGACTTTC.

V gene TRBV14 combines with J gene TRBJ1-6, with 7 bases fitting TRBD1. Germline V lookup: CDR1 SGHDN, CDR2 FVKESK. Trimming took 4 bases from V and 5 from J; bases not matched to a gene: 5. The CDR3 is 15 residues long. CDR3 sequence: CASSLEGQHNSPLHF. In DNA form, the CDR3 reads TGTGCCAGCAGCCTAGAGGGACAGCATAATTCACCCCTCCACTTT.

The chain combines TRBV28 with TRBJ2-1; 10 bases agree with TRBD2. V gave up 8 bases and J gave up 2 bases; unmatched junction bases: 6. The CDR3 length is 15 residues. CDR1 MDHEN and CDR2 SYDVKM come from the germline V gene. The CDR3 reads CASQTAGGPYNEQFF. In nucleotides, the CDR3 is TGTGCCAGCCAAACAGCGGGAGGGCCCTACAATGAGCAGTTCTTC.

The chain recombines TRBV6-5 with TRBJ2-7, with no clear D. Trimming took off 6 bases at V and 0 bases at J, with 12 bases between the two ends. The CDR3 runs 14 residues. Germline CDR1 reads MNHEY; CDR2 reads SVGAGI. The CDR3 DNA reads as TGTGCCAGCAGCCGCGGTGGAAGCTCCTACGAGCAGTACTTC. This encodes CASSRGGSSYEQYF.

This chain connects TRBV6-2 or TRBV6-3 to TRBJ1-6, with D unresolved. From germline, CDR1 is MNHEY and CDR2 SVGEGT. CDR3 size: 15 residues. V was shortened by 2 bases and J by 5 bases, with 10 bases between the two germline ends. CDR3 DNA: TGTGCCAGCAGTTACCTCTGGCAGAATAATTCACCCCTCCACTTT. Translation gives CASSYLWQNNSPLHF.

This chain joins TRBV25-1 and TRBJ1-4; D is undetermined. Germline CDR1 reads MGHDK; CDR2 reads SYGVNS. Trimming stripped 6 bases from V and 8 bases from J, with 7 bases between. This CDR3 comprises 11 residues. The CDR3 DNA reads as TGTGCCAGCAGCGAGGCCGAAAAACTGTTTTTT. It codes for CASSEAEKLFF.

For the CDR3, the DNA is TGCGCCAGCAGCTTAATCAGGGCCGGGGAGCTGTTTTTT. Translation: CASSLIRAGELFF. The chain couples TRBV5-1 to TRBJ2-2; perhaps TRBD1 as D (5 bases). V was shortened by 2 bases and J by 6 bases, with 8 bases between the two germline ends. The CDR3 runs to 13 residues. Germline V gives CDR1 SGHRS, CDR2 YFSETQ.

The chain joins TRBV4-3 to TRBJ2-1; no firm D call. Germline CDR1 LGHNA, CDR2 YSLEER. V was pared by 0 bases and J by 14 bases, with 14 bases between. This CDR3 is built from 13 residues. Written as DNA, the CDR3 is TGCGCCAGCAGCCAAGATTTAGAACCTGGAAAGTTCTTC. This sequence encodes CASSQDLEPGKFF.

A single count supports this clone. The chain combines TRBV5-4 with TRBJ2-7; perhaps TRBD2 as D (5 bases). Trimming took off 4 bases at V and 1 base at J, with 9 bases between the two ends. The V gene's germline CDR1 is SGHNT and CDR2 YYREEE (reference sequence). The CDR3 covers 13 residues. CDR3 sequence (DNA): TGTGCCAGCAGCCCCGGACTTTCCTACGAGCAGTACTTC. It codes for CASSPGLSYEQYF.